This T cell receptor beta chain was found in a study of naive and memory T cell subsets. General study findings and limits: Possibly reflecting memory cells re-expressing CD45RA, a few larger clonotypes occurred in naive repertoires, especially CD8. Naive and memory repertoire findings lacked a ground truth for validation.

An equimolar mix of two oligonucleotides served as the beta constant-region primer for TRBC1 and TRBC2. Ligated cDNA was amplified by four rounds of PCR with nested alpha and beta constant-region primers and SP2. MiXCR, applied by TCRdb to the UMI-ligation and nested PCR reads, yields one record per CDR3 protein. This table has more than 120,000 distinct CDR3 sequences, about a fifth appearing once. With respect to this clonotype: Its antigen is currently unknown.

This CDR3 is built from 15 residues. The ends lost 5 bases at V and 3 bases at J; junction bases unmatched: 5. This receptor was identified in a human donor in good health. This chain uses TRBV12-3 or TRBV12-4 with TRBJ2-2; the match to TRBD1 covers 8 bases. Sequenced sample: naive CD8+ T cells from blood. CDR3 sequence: CASSPTGVDTGELFF. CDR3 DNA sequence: TGTGCCAGCAGTCCGACAGGGGTGGACACCGGGGAGCTGTTTTTT.